This T cell receptor (beta chain) was profiled in a study of Ad26.COV2.S vaccination and SARS-CoV-2 variants. Concerning this clone: Other DNA sequences of this sample code for an identical CDR3.

Some clones are missing from TCRdb's copy, which holds only in-frame ones; the method was immunoSEQ multiplex PCR. This sample carries about 350,000 clones, about 86% of them seen once, and the ten largest clones take over 8.5%. The CDR3 loop spans 15 amino acids. V was trimmed by 0 bases and J by 2 bases, leaving 9 bases between them. The germline V gene encodes CDR1 SGHKS and CDR2 YYEKEE (reference sequence). Indicated treatment: approximately 18 received Ad26.COV2.S at low or high dose, single or two shots; about 5 received placebo; per-sample allocation not given. Sample collection was performed on day 63 after the first vaccine or placebo injection.

The sample in question was peripheral blood, obtained in a trial of Ad26.COV2.S vaccine versus placebo. This clonotype was obtained from a person aged 18 to 65 who received the Ad26.COV2.S COVID-19 vaccine or a placebo. The chain employs TRBV5-5 and TRBJ1-5; tentatively, D is TRBD1 (5 bases). The CDR3 sequence: CASSLGTGGNQPQHF. CDR3 nucleotides: TGTGCCAGCAGCTTGGGTACAGGAGGCAATCAGCCCCAGCATTTT.